These 27 T cell receptor beta chains originate from one sample sequenced in a study of shared clonotypes between healthy human individuals. Produced via immunoSEQ multiplex PCR; TCRdb's table is partial and in-frame only. The sample lists over 2 million clones; 85% to 95% were seen once. Sequenced material: naive CD4+ T cells sorted from blood. Subset meaning: CD45RA+ positively selected. All receptors derive from a man aged 18 to 29 in good health.

The genes are TRBV6-5 and TRBJ1-3; possible D gene TRBD1, 5 bases. Germline V CDR1 and CDR2: MNHEY, SVGAGI. V lost 6 bases to trimming and J lost 4 bases, with 13 bases between them. The CDR3 is 14 amino acids. The CDR3 protein is CASRTDSLGNTIYF. The CDR3 nucleotides are TGTGCCAGCAGGACCGACAGCCTCGGAAACACCATATATTTT.

The chain is built from TRBV28 and TRBJ2-5; the D call may be TRBD1 or TRBD2 (6 bases each). This CDR3 has 14 amino acids. Germline V lookup: CDR1 MDHEN, CDR2 SYDVKM. The ends were cut back, 3 bases at V and 5 bases at J, with 13 bases in the middle. Here the CDR3 DNA reads TGTGCCAGCAGTTTGTACAGGGACTCGGAGACCCAGTACTTC. Protein: CASSLYRDSETQYF.

The chain couples TRBV5-1 to TRBJ2-1; tentatively, D is TRBD2 (6 bases). Deletions cut 3 bases from V and 4 bases from J, with 17 bases between. CDR1 and CDR2 (germline): SGHRS, YFSETQ. The CDR3 contains 16 residues. The CDR3 sequence: CASSSDLPGAYNEQFF. CDR3 bases: TGCGCCAGCAGCTCGGATTTGCCGGGAGCTTACAATGAGCAGTTCTTC.

This chain connects TRBV6-1 to TRBJ1-2; D remains unclear. The V gene lost 11 bases and the J gene lost 8 bases, with 18 bases spanning the gap. This CDR3 is built from 12 residues. Per the germline V gene, CDR1 is MNHNS and CDR2 is SASEGT. The CDR3 sequence is CAGRVHSGGYTF. The CDR3 nucleotides are TGTGCCGGACGTGTTCATAGTGGCGGCTACACCTTC.

V gene TRBV28 combines with J gene TRBJ2-7, with TRBD1 matching over 9 bases. CDR1 MDHEN and CDR2 SYDVKM come from the germline V gene. This CDR3 has 15 residues. V was clipped by 1 base and J by 4 bases; unmatched bases: 5. The CDR3 loop is CASSLYGTGLYEQYF. As DNA, the CDR3 is TGTGCCAGCAGTTTATATGGGACAGGGCTATACGAGCAGTACTTC.

The chain employs TRBV2 and TRBJ1-6; 8 bases match TRBD1. CDR3 length: 15 residues. CDR1 is SNHLY and CDR2 is FYNNEI in the germline V gene. V lost 6 bases to trimming and J lost 7 bases; unmatched junction nucleotides: 8. The CDR3 loop is CASRLDRGWNSPLHF. The DNA of the CDR3 is TGTGCCAGCAGGCTCGACAGGGGATGGAATTCACCCCTCCACTTT. Full variable domain (missing parts from reference TRBV2 and TRBJ1-6): EPEVTQTPSHQVTQMGQEVILRCVPISNHLYFYWYRQILGQKVEFLVSFYNNEISEKSEIFDDQFSVERPDGSNFTLKIRSTKLEDSAMYFCASRLDRGWNSPLHFGNGTRLTVT.

CDR3 region: CATGRGNEKLFF. CDR3 coding DNA: TGTGCCACGGGGAGGGGCAATGAAAAACTGTTTTTT. The V call is TRBV28, the J call TRBJ1-4; a possible D gene is TRBD1 (5 bases). The CDR3 extends over 12 amino acids. Trimming stripped 10 bases from V and 5 bases from J, with 11 bases between. Germline V gene sequence: CDR1 MDHEN, CDR2 SYDVKM.

V usage is TRBV5-1 and J usage is TRBJ1-2; D remains unclear. This CDR3 contains 16 residues. V was shortened by 4 bases and J by 4 bases, with 20 bases between the two germline ends. Germline CDR1 and CDR2: SGHRS and YFSETQ. The CDR3 region is CASSLSGPRGGYGYTF. In nucleotides, the CDR3 is TGCGCCAGCAGCCTCTCTGGGCCGCGGGGTGGCTATGGCTACACCTTC.

CDR3 DNA: TGTGCCACCTGGGGGGCAGGAGGAAACACCATATATTTT. Translation: CATWGAGGNTIYF. V and J are TRBV27 and TRBJ1-3; D is perhaps TRBD1 (6 bases). CDR1 and CDR2 from the germline V gene are MNHEY and SMNVEV (reference sequence). The CDR3 runs 13 residues. V lost 10 bases and J 4 bases, leaving 14 bases between the germline ends.

The chain links TRBV5-1 to TRBJ2-7, with D perhaps given as TRBD1 or TRBD2 (6 bases each). The CDR3 consists of 14 residues. Germline CDR1 SGHRS, CDR2 YFSETQ. V shed 2 bases and J shed 2 bases, with 11 bases lying between them. The CDR3 nucleotides are TGCGCCAGCAGCTTTGGGGGGCGCGCCTACGAGCAGTACTTC. Residues: CASSFGGRAYEQYF.

The chain has TRBV4-3 and TRBJ2-2; 9 nucleotides match TRBD2. The length of the CDR3 is 18 residues. V shed 1 base, J shed 5 bases, and the junction held 11 bases outside the gene matches. Per the germline V gene, CDR1 is LGHNA and CDR2 is YSLEER. The CDR3 DNA reads as TGCGCCAGCAGCCAAGCTGCGGGAGGGGGTTGGAGAACCGGGGAGCTGTTTTTT. Protein product: CASSQAAGGGWRTGELFF.

This sequence joins TRBV4-1 and TRBJ2-2; D unclear. Trimming left V 1 base short and J 6 bases short, with 3 bases between. Per the germline V gene, CDR1 is MGHRA and CDR2 is YSYEKL. This CDR3 contains 12 residues. CDR3 in DNA: TGCGCCAGCAGCCAAGTAGCCGGGGAGCTGTTTTTT. Protein product: CASSQVAGELFF.

The V gene is TRBV5-1, the J gene TRBJ2-1; D remains unclear. This CDR3 is built from 16 residues. Germline V gene lookup returns CDR1 SGHRS and CDR2 YFSETQ. V lost 3 bases and J 0 bases, leaving 13 bases between the germline ends. The CDR3 DNA follows: TGCGCCAGCAGCTCCGAGTTGGGAAGCTCCTACAATGAGCAGTTCTTC. Its translation is CASSSELGSSYNEQFF.

The chain uses TRBV6-1 and TRBJ1-6, with D maybe TRBD1 (6 bases). Germline-derived CDR1 and CDR2 are MNHNS and SASEGT. This CDR3 is 14 amino acids long. The V end was cut by 11 bases, the J end by 6 bases, with 17 bases between. CDR3 sequence: CAVWGQSSNSPLHF. CDR3 sequence (DNA): TGTGCCGTCTGGGGGCAGTCGTCTAATTCACCCCTCCACTTT.

About this clone: The same CDR3 arises from other DNA sequences in this sample as well. J is TRBJ1-2 and V is TRBV28, with 7 bases matching TRBD1. Germline-derived CDR1 and CDR2 are MDHEN and SYDVKM. CDR3 length: 15 residues. After removal of 6 bases from V and 2 bases from J, the junction contained 9 bases not matched to a gene. CDR3 region: CASSLGPGGNYGYTF. CDR3 nucleotides: TGTGCCAGCAGCCTCGGGCCAGGGGGGAACTATGGCTACACCTTC.

The V and J genes are TRBV6-1 and TRBJ2-5, with a possible D match to TRBD2 (5 bases). In germline, CDR1 is MNHNS, CDR2 SASEGT. Trimming removed 4 bases at V and 1 base at J, with 7 bases between. CDR3 length: 13 residues. CDR3 in amino acids: CASSVGIQETQYF. The DNA for the CDR3 is TGTGCCAGCAGTGTCGGGATCCAAGAGACCCAGTACTTC.

V is TRBV9 and J is TRBJ2-1, with TRBD2 identical over 8 bases. Germline V CDR1 and CDR2: SGDLS, YYNGEE. This CDR3 contains 14 residues. The trim removed 1 base at V and 6 bases at J, leaving 3 bases unmatched. The CDR3 here is CASSVNGGANEQFF. Here the CDR3 DNA reads TGTGCCAGCAGCGTAAACGGGGGGGCCAATGAGCAGTTCTTC.

The chain couples TRBV2 to TRBJ1-5; no definite D call. V was shortened by 3 bases and J by 9 bases, with 18 bases between the two germline ends. Germline CDR1 is SNHLY and CDR2 is FYNNEI. The CDR3 consists of 15 residues. CDR3 region: CASSEIGPLGGPQHF. In nucleotides, the CDR3 is TGTGCCAGCAGTGAGATAGGCCCCCTTGGAGGGCCCCAGCATTTT.

Turning to this clone: Other DNA sequences of this sample code for an identical CDR3. The J gene is TRBJ1-2, the V gene TRBV10-3; 7 bases align to TRBD1. Germline CDR1 is ENHRY and CDR2 is SYGVKD. The CDR3 is 13 amino acids. With V trimmed by 4 bases and J by 4 bases, 3 bases remained unmatched. The CDR3, as DNA: TGTGCCATCAGTGGTAGACAGGGCTATGGCTACACCTTC. This translates into CAISGRQGYGYTF.

This rearrangement joins TRBV2 to TRBJ2-5, with 8 bases that match TRBD1. V lost 6 bases and J lost 1; bases outside the gene matches: 4. Germline CDR1 SNHLY, CDR2 FYNNEI. CDR3 length: 14 amino acids. CDR3 region: CASSPGQGQETQYF. The CDR3 DNA reads TGTGCCAGCAGCCCCGGACAGGGCCAAGAGACCCAGTACTTC.

The rearrangement uses TRBV5-4 and TRBJ2-1, with 8 bases that match TRBD2. Per the germline V gene, CDR1 is SGHNT and CDR2 is YYREEE (reference sequence). The length of the CDR3 is 19 residues. Trimming removed 4 bases from V and 4 bases from J; junction bases left unmatched: 19. CDR3 protein: CASSIGMAGRGGSYNEQFF. CDR3 nucleotide sequence: TGTGCCAGCAGCATTGGTATGGCCGGTCGGGGGGGCTCGTACAATGAGCAGTTCTTC.

CDR3 nucleotide sequence: TGTGCCAGTAGTAGGGGACTCAATGAAAAACTGTTTTTT. Protein: CASSRGLNEKLFF. The gene calls are TRBV19 and TRBJ1-4, with a tentative D call TRBD1 (5 bases). The CDR3 sequence is 13 residues long. V dropped 4 bases and J dropped 5 bases, with 8 bases sitting between them. Germline V gives CDR1 LNHDA, CDR2 SQIVND (reference sequence).

The gene calls are TRBV27 and TRBJ1-6, with D perhaps TRBD1 (6 bases). Germline V gene data show CDR1 as MNHEY and CDR2 as SMNVEV (reference sequence). This CDR3 is 15 amino acids long. The V end lost 5 bases, the J end lost 8 bases, and 16 bases lay between the germline ends. The CDR3, as DNA: TGTGCCAGCAGTCGAAATCCCAAGGGGGATTCACCCCTCCACTTT. Translated: CASSRNPKGDSPLHF.

The chain uses TRBV2 and TRBJ2-7; 10 bases map to TRBD1. Looked up from germline, CDR1 is SNHLY and CDR2 is FYNNEI. CDR3 length: 13 residues. V was clipped by 7 bases and J by 5 bases; unmatched bases: 5. The CDR3 loop is CASTRDRGDEQYF. DNA for the CDR3: TGTGCCAGCACTCGGGACAGGGGAGACGAGCAGTACTTC.

V usage is TRBV5-1 and J usage is TRBJ2-5; 8 bases line up with TRBD2. The J segment lost 5 bases and the V segment lost 6 bases, leaving 9 bases of the junction unmatched. This CDR3 region has 14 residues. In germline, CDR1 is SGHRS, CDR2 YFSETQ. The CDR3 coding sequence is TGCGCCAGCACTCTAGGGACTAGGACGGAGACCCAGTACTTC. It is translated as CASTLGTRTETQYF.

This chain links TRBV19 with TRBJ2-1; TRBD1 matches 9 bases. With V trimmed by 10 bases and J by 6 bases, 19 bases remained unmatched. Germline V CDR1 and CDR2: LNHDA, SQIVND (reference sequence). This CDR3 contains 17 residues. The DNA of the CDR3 is TGTGCCACCACCCTCACAGGGGGCAGATTTAACGTCAATGAGCAGTTCTTC. This sequence encodes CATTLTGGRFNVNEQFF.

The gene calls are TRBV11-2 and TRBJ1-5, with D perhaps TRBD1 (6 bases). The length of the CDR3 is 18 residues. V dropped 5 bases and J dropped 11 bases, with 31 bases sitting between them. Germline CDR1 SGHAT, CDR2 FQNNGV. CDR3 sequence reads: CASSREVGLGGPPWAQHF. CDR3 sequence (DNA): TGTGCCAGCAGCCGAGAGGTGGGATTGGGGGGGCCCCCTTGGGCCCAGCATTTT.